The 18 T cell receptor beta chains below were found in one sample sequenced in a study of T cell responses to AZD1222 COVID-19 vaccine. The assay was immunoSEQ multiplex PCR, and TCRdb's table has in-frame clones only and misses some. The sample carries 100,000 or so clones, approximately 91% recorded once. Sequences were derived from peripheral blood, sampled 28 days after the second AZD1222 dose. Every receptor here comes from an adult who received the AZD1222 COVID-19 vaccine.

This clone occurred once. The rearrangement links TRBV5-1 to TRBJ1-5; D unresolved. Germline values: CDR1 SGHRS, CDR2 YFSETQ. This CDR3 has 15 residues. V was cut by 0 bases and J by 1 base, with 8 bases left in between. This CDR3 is CASSLEGLSNQPQHF. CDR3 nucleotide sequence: TGCGCCAGCAGCTTGGAAGGGCTGAGCAATCAGCCCCAGCATTTT.

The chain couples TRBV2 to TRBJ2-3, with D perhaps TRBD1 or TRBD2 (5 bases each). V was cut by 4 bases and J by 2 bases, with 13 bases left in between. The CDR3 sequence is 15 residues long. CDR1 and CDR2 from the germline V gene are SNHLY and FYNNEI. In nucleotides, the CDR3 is TGTGCCAGCAGTGGGGACGCCCAAACCACAGATACGCAGTATTTT. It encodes CASSGDAQTTDTQYF.

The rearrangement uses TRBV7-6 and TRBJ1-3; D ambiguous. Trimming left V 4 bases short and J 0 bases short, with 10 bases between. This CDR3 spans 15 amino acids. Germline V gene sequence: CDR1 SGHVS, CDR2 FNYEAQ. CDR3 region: CASSSLGSSGNTIYF. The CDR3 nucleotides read TGTGCCAGCAGCTCCCTAGGGTCCTCTGGAAACACCATATATTTT.

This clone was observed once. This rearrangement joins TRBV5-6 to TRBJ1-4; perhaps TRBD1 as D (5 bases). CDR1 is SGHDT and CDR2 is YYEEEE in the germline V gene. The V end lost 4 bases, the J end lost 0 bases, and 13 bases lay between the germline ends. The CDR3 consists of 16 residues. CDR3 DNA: TGTGCCAGCAGCCCTGGGGCAGACTCAACTAATGAAAAACTGTTTTTT. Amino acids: CASSPGADSTNEKLFF.

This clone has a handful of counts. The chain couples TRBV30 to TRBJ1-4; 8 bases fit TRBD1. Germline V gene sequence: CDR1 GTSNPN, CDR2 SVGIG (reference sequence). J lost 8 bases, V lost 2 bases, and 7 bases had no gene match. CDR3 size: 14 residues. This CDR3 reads CAWSPGTGREKLFF. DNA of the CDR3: TGTGCCTGGAGTCCTGGGACAGGAAGGGAAAAACTGTTTTTT. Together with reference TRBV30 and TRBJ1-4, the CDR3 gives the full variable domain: SQTIHQWPATLVQPVGSPLSLECTVEGTSNPNLYWYRQAAGRGLQLLFYSVGIGQISSEVPQNLSASRPQDRQFILSSKKLLLSDSGFYLCAWSPGTGREKLFFGSGTQLSVL.

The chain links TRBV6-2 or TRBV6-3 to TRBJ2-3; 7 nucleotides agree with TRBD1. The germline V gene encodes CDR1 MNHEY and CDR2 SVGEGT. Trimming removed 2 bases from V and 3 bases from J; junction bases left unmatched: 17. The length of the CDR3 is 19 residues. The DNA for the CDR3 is TGTGCCAGCAGTTACGTTACAGGACAGGCTTTACTCGGGACAGATACGCAGTATTTT. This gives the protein CASSYVTGQALLGTDTQYF.

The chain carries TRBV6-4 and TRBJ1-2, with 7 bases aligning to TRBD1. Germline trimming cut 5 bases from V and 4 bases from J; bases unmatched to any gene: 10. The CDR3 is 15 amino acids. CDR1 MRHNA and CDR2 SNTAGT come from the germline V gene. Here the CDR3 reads CASSPGTEKTYGYTF. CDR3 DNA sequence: TGTGCCAGCAGTCCTGGGACAGAGAAAACCTATGGCTACACCTTC.

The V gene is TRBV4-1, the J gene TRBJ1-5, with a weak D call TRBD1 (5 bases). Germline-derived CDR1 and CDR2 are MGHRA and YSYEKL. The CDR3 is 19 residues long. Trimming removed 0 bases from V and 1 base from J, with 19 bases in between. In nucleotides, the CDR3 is TGCGCCAGCAGCCAAGACGACCCCATGGGGGTGAACAGCAATCAGCCCCAGCATTTT. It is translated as CASSQDDPMGVNSNQPQHF.

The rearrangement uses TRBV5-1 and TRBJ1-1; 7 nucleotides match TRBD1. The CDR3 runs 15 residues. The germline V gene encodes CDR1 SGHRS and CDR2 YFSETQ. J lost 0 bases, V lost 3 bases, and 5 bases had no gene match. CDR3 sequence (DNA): TGCGCCAGCAGCTCACAACAGGGGTTGAACACTGAAGCTTTCTTT. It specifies CASSSQQGLNTEAFF.

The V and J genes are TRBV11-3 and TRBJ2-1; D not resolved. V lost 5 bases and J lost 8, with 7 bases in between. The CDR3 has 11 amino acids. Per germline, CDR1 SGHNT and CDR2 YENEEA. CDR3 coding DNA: TGTGCCAGCAGCGCCTCTTATGAGCAGTTCTTC. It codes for CASSASYEQFF.

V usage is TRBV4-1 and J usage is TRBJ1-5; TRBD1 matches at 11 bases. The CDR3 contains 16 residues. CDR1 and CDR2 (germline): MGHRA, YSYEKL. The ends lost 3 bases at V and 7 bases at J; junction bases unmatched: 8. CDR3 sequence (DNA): TGCGCCAGCAGCCAGGGGACAGGGGGTTTATGGCAGCCCCAGCATTTT. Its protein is CASSQGTGGLWQPQHF.

CDR3 coding DNA: TGCAGCGTTGCCGGGACAGGCCTGGGGAACACTGAAGCTTTCTTT. Translation: CSVAGTGLGNTEAFF. The J gene is TRBJ1-1, the V gene TRBV29-1, with 8 bases aligning to TRBD1. Per germline, CDR1 SQVTM and CDR2 ANQGSEA. J was trimmed by 1 base and V by 4 bases; bases with no gene match: 8. The CDR3 sequence is 15 residues long.

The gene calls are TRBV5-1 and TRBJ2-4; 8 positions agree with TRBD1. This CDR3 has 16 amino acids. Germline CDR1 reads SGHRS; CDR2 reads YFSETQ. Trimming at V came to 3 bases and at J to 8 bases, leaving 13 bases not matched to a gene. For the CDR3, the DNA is TGCGCCAGCAGCTCGGCAGGGGGCGCGTATGTGGACATTCAGTACTTC. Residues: CASSSAGGAYVDIQYF.

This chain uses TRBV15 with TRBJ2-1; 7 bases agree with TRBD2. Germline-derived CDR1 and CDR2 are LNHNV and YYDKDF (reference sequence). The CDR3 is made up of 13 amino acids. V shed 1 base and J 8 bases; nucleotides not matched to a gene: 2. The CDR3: CATSRGAGDEQFF. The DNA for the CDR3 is TGTGCCACCAGCAGAGGGGCGGGGGATGAGCAGTTCTTC.

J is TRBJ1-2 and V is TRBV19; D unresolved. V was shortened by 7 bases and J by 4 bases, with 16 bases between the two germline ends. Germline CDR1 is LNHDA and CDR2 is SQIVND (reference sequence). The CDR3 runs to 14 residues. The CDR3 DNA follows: TGTGCCAGTATGGATACGCCAGGAAGCTATGGCTACACCTTC. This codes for CASMDTPGSYGYTF.

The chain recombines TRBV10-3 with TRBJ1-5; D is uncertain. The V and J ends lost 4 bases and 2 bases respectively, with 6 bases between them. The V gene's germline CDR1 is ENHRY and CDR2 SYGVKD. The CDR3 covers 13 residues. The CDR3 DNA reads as TGTGCCATCAGTGTACAGCGCAATCAGCCCCAGCATTTT. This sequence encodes CAISVQRNQPQHF.

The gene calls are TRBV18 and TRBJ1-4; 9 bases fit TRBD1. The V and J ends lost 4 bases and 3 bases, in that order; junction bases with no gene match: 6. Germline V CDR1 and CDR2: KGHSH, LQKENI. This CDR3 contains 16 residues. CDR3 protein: CASSRDRAGPNEKLFF. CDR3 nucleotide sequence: TGTGCCAGCTCACGGGACAGGGCGGGACCTAATGAAAAACTGTTTTTT.

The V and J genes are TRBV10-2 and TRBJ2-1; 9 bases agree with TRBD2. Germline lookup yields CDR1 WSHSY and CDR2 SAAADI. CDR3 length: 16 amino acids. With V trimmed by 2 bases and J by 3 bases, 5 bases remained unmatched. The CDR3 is CASSEKAGGLYNEQFF. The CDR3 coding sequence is TGCGCCAGCAGTGAGAAAGCGGGGGGACTCTACAATGAGCAGTTCTTC.